The 31 T cell receptor beta chains below all came from one sample that was sequenced in a study of vaccination and CD4 T cells after COVID-19. These TCRs' antigens remain unknown. The time point is: late sampling 161 to 241 days after vaccination in a few convalescent patients. Documented treatment: approximately nine-day PBMC culture with coronavirus spike peptide pools or control peptides (ViraFEST assay). Oncomine TCR Beta short-read sequencing was applied to DNA from cultured CD4+ T cells. TCRdb independently ran MiXCR on the PCR reads; one entry per CDR3 protein. The sample lists around 23,000 distinct CDR3 sequences, 40% to 55% occurring once. The specimen comprised CD4+ T cells from blood, cultured in vitro, sampled about 7 months after SARS-CoV-2 vaccination. The receptors were gathered from a human donor who had recovered from COVID-19.

The chain combines TRBV6-2 or TRBV6-3 with TRBJ2-3; D perhaps matches TRBD2 (5 bases). Trimming removed 5 bases from V and 2 bases from J, with 14 bases in between. In germline, CDR1 is MNHEY, CDR2 SVGEGT. The CDR3 covers 15 residues. The CDR3 region is CASSAGWEHTDTQYF. CDR3 nucleotides: TGTGCCAGCAGTGCGGGCTGGGAGCACACAGATACGCAGTATTTT.

Only a few counts were recorded for this clonotype. This chain links TRBV7-2 with TRBJ1-1; maybe TRBD1 (5 bases). The germline CDR1 and CDR2 sequences are SGHTA and FQGNSA. Trimming removed 4 bases at V and 1 base at J, with 7 bases between. There are 13 residues in the CDR3. This chain's CDR3 is CASSSTGNTEAFF. Here the CDR3 DNA reads TGTGCCAGCAGCTCAACAGGGAACACTGAAGCTTTCTTT.

The J gene is TRBJ2-5, the V gene TRBV20-1; TRBD2 agrees at 11 bases. The CDR3 consists of 13 residues. Trimming removed 7 bases from V and 4 bases from J; junction bases left unmatched: 5. CDR1 DFQATT and CDR2 SNEGSKA come from the germline V gene (reference sequence). DNA for the CDR3: TGCAGTGGATACACTAGCGGGAGAGAGACCCAGTACTTC. Its protein product is CSGYTSGRETQYF.

The chain is built from TRBV27 and TRBJ2-5; 9 bases map to TRBD1. With V trimmed by 4 bases and J by 4 bases, 4 bases remained unmatched. Germline V gene lookup returns CDR1 MNHEY and CDR2 SMNVEV (reference sequence). The CDR3 covers 14 residues. The CDR3 DNA sequence: TGTGCCAGCAGTTACAACAGGGGGCGAGAGACCCAGTACTTC. It encodes CASSYNRGRETQYF.

The J gene is TRBJ1-5, the V gene TRBV5-5; D ambiguous. V lost 2 bases and J 2 bases, leaving 14 bases between the germline ends. In germline, CDR1 is SGHKS, CDR2 YYEKEE (reference sequence). CDR3 length equals 16 residues. CDR3 DNA sequence: TGTGCCAGCAGCTTTGTCGCCCTGGATGGCAATCAGCCCCAGCATTTT. This translates into CASSFVALDGNQPQHF.

In its sample, this clonotype was seen once. The chain joins TRBV19 to TRBJ1-6; tentatively, D is TRBD1 (5 bases). V was pared by 7 bases and J by 10 bases, with 14 bases between. This CDR3 has 13 amino acids. The germline V gene has CDR1 LNHDA and CDR2 SQIVND (reference sequence). CDR3 amino acids: CASIGEGVSPLHF. DNA of the CDR3: TGTGCCAGTATTGGGGAAGGGGTCTCACCCCTCCACTTT.

The gene calls are TRBV5-4 and TRBJ2-5; 9 positions match TRBD2. The V segment lost 4 bases and the J segment 4 bases; nucleotides outside the gene matches: 11. CDR3 length: 16 residues. Germline V gene lookup returns CDR1 SGHNT and CDR2 YYREEE (reference sequence). CDR3 in amino acids: CASSEPSGMGGETQYF. The CDR3 DNA reads as TGTGCCAGCAGCGAACCTAGCGGGATGGGGGGAGAGACCCAGTACTTC.

This clonotype was recorded only once. The J gene is TRBJ1-5, the V gene TRBV7-8; the match to TRBD1 covers 7 bases. Unmatched junction bases numbered 13, after V lost 7 bases and J lost 4 bases. Looked up from germline, CDR1 is SGHVS and CDR2 is FQNEAQ. This CDR3 contains 16 residues. The CDR3 nucleotides read TGTGCCAGCACTCAAAAGCCGGGACAGAGAAATCAGCCCCAGCATTTT. This codes for CASTQKPGQRNQPQHF.

The genes are TRBV19 and TRBJ2-7, with 9 bases matching TRBD1. Losses at the gene ends were 5 bases for V and 1 base for J; bases not matched to a gene: 3. Germline CDR1 is LNHDA and CDR2 is SQIVND (reference sequence). This CDR3 is built from 14 residues. CDR3 in amino acids: CASSGDRGSYEQYF. Written as DNA, the CDR3 is TGTGCCAGTAGTGGAGACAGGGGGTCCTACGAGCAGTACTTC.

This clonotype came up a few times. J is TRBJ2-1 and V is TRBV7-3; 9 nucleotides line up with TRBD2. The CDR3 is made up of 15 amino acids. V dropped 0 bases and J dropped 6; count of bases not matched to a gene: 3. Looked up from germline, CDR1 is SGHTA and CDR2 is FQGTGA. CDR3 in DNA: TGTGCCAGCAGCTTAACTAGCGGGGGTATCAATGAGCAGTTCTTC. This encodes CASSLTSGGINEQFF. Complete variable domain (other parts from reference TRBV7-3 and TRBJ2-1): GAGVSQTPSNKVTEKGKYVELRCDPISGHTALYWYRQSLGQGPEFLIYFQGTGAADDSGLPNDRFFAVRPEGSVSTLKIQRTERGDSAVYLCASSLTSGGINEQFFGPGTRLTVL.

The rearrangement links TRBV20-1 to TRBJ2-3, with D possibly being TRBD2 (5 bases). This CDR3 has 15 amino acids. From germline, CDR1 is DFQATT and CDR2 SNEGSKA (reference sequence). V gave up 4 bases and J gave up 0 bases, with 14 bases separating them. CDR3 nucleotides: TGCAGTGCTACAACCACTAGAACAAGCACAGATACGCAGTATTTT. Its translation: CSATTTRTSTDTQYF.

The V gene is TRBV19, the J gene TRBJ1-5; the D gene is possibly TRBD1 (5 bases). Trimming left V 0 bases short and J 0 bases short, with 9 bases between. This CDR3 comprises 16 residues. The germline gives CDR1 LNHDA, CDR2 SQIVND (reference sequence). The CDR3 spells CASSIEGPYSNQPQHF. Written as DNA, the CDR3 is TGTGCCAGTAGTATAGAGGGGCCGTATAGCAATCAGCCCCAGCATTTT.

The chain carries TRBV27 and TRBJ2-7; TRBD1 or TRBD2 may be the D gene (5 bases each). The germline V gene encodes CDR1 MNHEY and CDR2 SMNVEV (reference sequence). V lost 5 bases to trimming and J lost 3 bases, with 14 bases between them. The CDR3 consists of 14 residues. The CDR3 here is CASSPRDGDYEQYF. The DNA for the CDR3 is TGTGCCAGCAGTCCTCGGGACGGCGACTACGAGCAGTACTTC.

The chain recombines TRBV6-1 with TRBJ1-5; perhaps TRBD1 as D (5 bases). Per germline, CDR1 MNHNS and CDR2 SASEGT. Trimming cost V 2 bases and J 12 bases, with 17 bases left between them. The CDR3 spans 14 residues. The CDR3 DNA is TGTGCCAGCAGTGAAAGGGGAGCGTCAGCAGGCCAGCATTTT. Translated, it gives CASSERGASAGQHF.

J is TRBJ1-5 and V is TRBV7-2, with no clear D. V was shortened by 5 bases and J by 11 bases, with 16 bases between the two germline ends. CDR3 size: 13 residues. The germline V gene has CDR1 SGHTA and CDR2 FQGNSA. This CDR3 is CASSGGIQAAQHF. CDR3 nucleotide sequence: TGTGCCAGCAGCGGCGGGATTCAGGCGGCCCAGCATTTT.

This clonotype was seen only a few times. The J gene is TRBJ2-7, the V gene TRBV20-1; 13 bases align to TRBD2. The length of the CDR3 is 14 residues. The germline V gene has CDR1 DFQATT and CDR2 SNEGSKA (reference sequence). V dropped 5 bases and J dropped 9; count of bases not matched to a gene: 10. The CDR3 here is CSADDGLAGVGQYF. The DNA of the CDR3 is TGCAGTGCTGACGACGGACTAGCGGGAGTCGGGCAGTACTTC.

This clonotype has more than one count but fewer than ten. The gene calls are TRBV20-1 and TRBJ2-1; no definite D call. CDR1 is DFQATT, CDR2 SNEGSKA, per germline (reference sequence). CDR3 length: 12 amino acids. V shed 3 bases and J shed 9 bases, with 12 bases lying between them. The CDR3, as DNA: TGCAGTGCTAGCATGGGGTGGAGTGAGCAGTTCTTC. Encoded protein: CSASMGWSEQFF.

There are a few counts of this clonotype. This sequence joins TRBV28 and TRBJ1-5; D possibly corresponds to TRBD1 (5 bases). V shed 5 bases and J shed 6 bases, with 17 bases lying between them. CDR1 and CDR2 from the germline V gene are MDHEN and SYDVKM. This CDR3 has 15 residues. CDR3 protein: CASSVDTRVFQPQHF. CDR3 DNA: TGTGCCAGCAGTGTCGACACCAGGGTTTTTCAGCCCCAGCATTTT.

V is TRBV15 and J is TRBJ2-1; a possible D gene is TRBD1 (6 bases). The germline V and J ends were trimmed by 1 base and 8 bases, with 21 bases remaining between them. The CDR3 covers 17 residues. The germline V gene encodes CDR1 LNHNV and CDR2 YYDKDF (reference sequence). CDR3: CATSRAGDSRKGDEQFF. DNA for the CDR3: TGTGCCACCAGCAGAGCAGGTGATTCCAGGAAGGGGGATGAGCAGTTCTTC.

The V and J genes are TRBV20-1 and TRBJ2-2, with D hard to call. The germline CDR1 and CDR2 sequences are DFQATT and SNEGSKA (reference sequence). This CDR3 spans 12 amino acids. V dropped 3 bases and J dropped 6 bases, with 8 bases sitting between them. CDR3 sequence (DNA): TGCAGTGCTAGCGGATTCGCCGGGGAGCTGTTTTTT. It specifies CSASGFAGELFF.

The V and J genes are TRBV6-1 and TRBJ2-5, with a possible D match to TRBD2 (6 bases). The CDR3 totals 16 residues. CDR1 is MNHNS and CDR2 is SASEGT in the germline V gene. V lost 4 bases and J 5 bases, leaving 20 bases between the germline ends. CDR3 residues: CASSARRDRPRETQYF. In nucleotides, the CDR3 is TGTGCCAGCAGTGCCCGGCGGGACCGTCCTCGGGAGACCCAGTACTTC.

This clonotype was detected only a few times. The CDR3 DNA sequence: TGCAGTGCTAGACGATTCAATCAGGAAGGTCAGCCCCAGCATTTT. Translation gives CSARRFNQEGQPQHF. The chain joins TRBV20-1 to TRBJ1-5; D call uncertain. The V gene's germline CDR1 is DFQATT and CDR2 SNEGSKA (reference sequence). This CDR3 spans 15 amino acids. Trimming pared 2 bases from V and 6 bases from J, leaving 17 bases between.

V is TRBV6-4 and J is TRBJ2-5, with D unresolved. Trimming removed 9 bases at V and 5 bases at J, with 13 bases between. Germline lookup yields CDR1 MRHNA and CDR2 SNTAGT. The CDR3 has 12 amino acids. CDR3 sequence: CARIPVGETQYF. The CDR3, as DNA: TGTGCCAGAATCCCGGTGGGGGAGACCCAGTACTTC.

The chain joins TRBV28 to TRBJ2-7, with 7 nucleotides matching TRBD1. In germline, CDR1 is MDHEN, CDR2 SYDVKM. CDR3 length: 14 residues. With 6 bases clipped from V and 4 bases from J, the junction kept 9 bases outside the gene matches. The CDR3 reads CASSPPTGRYEQYF. The CDR3, as DNA: TGTGCCAGCAGCCCCCCGACAGGGCGATACGAGCAGTACTTC.

This clonotype was recorded a few times. This chain joins TRBV20-1 and TRBJ2-2, with D tentatively TRBD2 (6 bases). V lost 1 base to trimming and J lost 7 bases, with 13 bases between them. The CDR3 loop spans 14 amino acids. In germline, CDR1 is DFQATT, CDR2 SNEGSKA (reference sequence). CDR3 bases: TGCAGTGCTAGAGGAGAGAGGGGAGGCGGGGAGCTGTTTTTT. It specifies CSARGERGGGELFF.

This clonotype was seen only a few times. The rearrangement links TRBV7-9 to TRBJ2-5; D is unclear. The CDR3 has 12 residues. Looked up from germline, CDR1 is SEHNR and CDR2 is FQNEAQ (reference sequence). V lost 1 base and J lost 5, with 5 bases in between. Here the CDR3 reads CASSLDLETQYF. In DNA, the CDR3 is TGTGCCAGCAGCTTAGATTTGGAGACCCAGTACTTC.

The gene calls are TRBV5-1 and TRBJ2-5; D perhaps matches TRBD1 (6 bases). V was shortened by 2 bases and J by 2 bases, with 10 bases between the two germline ends. Germline V gene lookup returns CDR1 SGHRS and CDR2 YFSETQ. This CDR3 comprises 14 residues. The CDR3 loop reads CASSFRGQQETQYF. CDR3 nucleotides: TGCGCCAGCAGCTTCAGGGGACAACAAGAGACCCAGTACTTC.

The rearrangement links TRBV6-4 to TRBJ2-3; D gene unclear. Per germline, CDR1 MRHNA and CDR2 SNTAGT. V lost 6 bases and J lost 6, with 13 bases in between. The CDR3 runs 13 residues. CDR3 protein: CASSQNSHDTQYF. The CDR3 DNA sequence: TGTGCCAGCAGCCAAAACTCCCACGATACGCAGTATTTT.

The chain recombines TRBV2 with TRBJ1-5; no clear D gene. The germline CDR1 and CDR2 sequences are SNHLY and FYNNEI. V was shortened by 7 bases and J by 1 base, with 11 bases between the two germline ends. The CDR3 totals 14 residues. This CDR3 reads CASTEGWSNQPQHF. The CDR3 DNA reads TGTGCCAGCACCGAGGGATGGAGCAATCAGCCCCAGCATTTT.

The rearrangement links TRBV6-1 to TRBJ1-1; 10 bases fit TRBD1. The CDR3 loop spans 16 amino acids. From germline, CDR1 is MNHNS and CDR2 SASEGT. V gave up 5 bases and J gave up 0 bases; unmatched junction bases: 6. The CDR3 is CASSPRTGGMNTEAFF. The CDR3 region has the DNA TGTGCCAGCAGTCCCCGGACAGGGGGAATGAACACTGAAGCTTTCTTT.

V is TRBV20-1 and J is TRBJ2-7, with no clear D. This CDR3 has 12 residues. V lost 1 base, J lost 4 bases, and 8 bases lay in between. Per the germline V gene, CDR1 is DFQATT and CDR2 is SNEGSKA (reference sequence). The CDR3 region has the DNA TGCAGTGCTAGAGCTGGGGTTTACGAGCAGTACTTC. Amino acids: CSARAGVYEQYF.